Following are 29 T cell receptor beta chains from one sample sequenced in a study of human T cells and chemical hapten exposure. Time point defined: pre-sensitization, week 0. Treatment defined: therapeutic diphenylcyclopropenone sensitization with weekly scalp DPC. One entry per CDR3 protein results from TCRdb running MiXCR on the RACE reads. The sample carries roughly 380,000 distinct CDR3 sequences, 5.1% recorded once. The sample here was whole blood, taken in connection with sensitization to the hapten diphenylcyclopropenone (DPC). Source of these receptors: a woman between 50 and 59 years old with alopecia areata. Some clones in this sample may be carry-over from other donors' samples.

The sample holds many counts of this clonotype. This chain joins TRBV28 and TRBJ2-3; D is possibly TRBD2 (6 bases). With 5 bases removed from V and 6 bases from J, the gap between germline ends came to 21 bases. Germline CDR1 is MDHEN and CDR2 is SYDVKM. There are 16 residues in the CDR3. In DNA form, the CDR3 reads TGTGCCAGCAGTCTCCCTAACGGGAGAGGGTCGGATACGCAGTATTTT. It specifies CASSLPNGRGSDTQYF.

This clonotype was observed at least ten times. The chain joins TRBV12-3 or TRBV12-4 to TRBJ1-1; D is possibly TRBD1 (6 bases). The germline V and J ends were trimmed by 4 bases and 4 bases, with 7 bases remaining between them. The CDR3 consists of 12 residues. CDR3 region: CASSYRVTEAFF. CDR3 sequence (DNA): TGTGCCAGCAGTTACAGGGTCACTGAAGCTTTCTTT.

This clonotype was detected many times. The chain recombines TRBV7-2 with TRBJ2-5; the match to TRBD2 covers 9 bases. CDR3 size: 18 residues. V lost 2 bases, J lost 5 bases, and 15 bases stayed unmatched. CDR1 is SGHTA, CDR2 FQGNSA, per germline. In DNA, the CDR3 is TGTGCCAGCAGCTTAAGTCGAGGGGTTAGCGGGAGAGGGGAGACCCAGTACTTC. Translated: CASSLSRGVSGRGETQYF.

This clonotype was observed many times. DNA for the CDR3: TGCAGCGTAGAGGGACAGGGAGGCACTGAAGCTTTCTTT. Translating gives CSVEGQGGTEAFF. The chain uses TRBV29-1 and TRBJ1-1; 9 bases are a match to TRBD1. Trimming cost V 6 bases and J 4 bases; bases outside gene matches: 6. Germline lookup yields CDR1 SQVTM and CDR2 ANQGSEA. The CDR3 extends over 13 amino acids. The whole variable domain, filled in from reference TRBV29-1 and TRBJ1-1, reads SAVISQKPSRDICQRGTSLTIQCQVDSQVTMMFWYRQQPGQSLTLIATANQGSEATYESGFVIDKFPISRPNLTFSTLTVSNMSPEDSSIYLCSVEGQGGTEAFFGQGTRLTVV.

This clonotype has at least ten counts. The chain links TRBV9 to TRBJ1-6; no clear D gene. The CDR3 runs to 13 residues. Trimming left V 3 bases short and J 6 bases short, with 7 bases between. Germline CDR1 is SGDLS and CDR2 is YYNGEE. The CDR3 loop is CASSEDLNSPLHF. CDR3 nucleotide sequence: TGTGCCAGCAGCGAGGATCTTAATTCACCCCTCCACTTT.

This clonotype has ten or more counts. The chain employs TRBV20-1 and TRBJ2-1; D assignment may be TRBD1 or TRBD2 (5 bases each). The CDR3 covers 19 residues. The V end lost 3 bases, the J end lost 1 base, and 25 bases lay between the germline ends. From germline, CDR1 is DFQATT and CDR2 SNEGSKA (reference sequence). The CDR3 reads CSASAVGRAMGKSYNEQFF. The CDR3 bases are TGCAGTGCTAGTGCCGTGGGGCGGGCAATGGGGAAATCCTACAATGAGCAGTTCTTC.

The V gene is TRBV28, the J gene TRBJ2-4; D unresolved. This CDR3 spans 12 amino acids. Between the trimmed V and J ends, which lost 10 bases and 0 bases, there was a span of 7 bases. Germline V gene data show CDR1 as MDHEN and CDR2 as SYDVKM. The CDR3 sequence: CATSLAKNIQYF. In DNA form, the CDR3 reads TGTGCCACCTCACTAGCCAAAAACATTCAGTACTTC.

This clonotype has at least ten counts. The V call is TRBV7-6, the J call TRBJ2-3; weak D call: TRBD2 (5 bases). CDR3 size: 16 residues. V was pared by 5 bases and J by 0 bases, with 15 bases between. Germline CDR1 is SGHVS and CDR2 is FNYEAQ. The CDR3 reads CASSTSRRPSTDTQYF. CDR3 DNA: TGTGCCAGCAGCACTAGTAGGCGTCCTAGCACAGATACGCAGTATTTT.

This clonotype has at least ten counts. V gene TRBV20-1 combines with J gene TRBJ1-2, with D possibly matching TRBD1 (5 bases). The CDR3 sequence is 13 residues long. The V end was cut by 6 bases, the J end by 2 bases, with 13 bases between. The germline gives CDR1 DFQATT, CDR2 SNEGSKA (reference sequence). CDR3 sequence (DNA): TGCAGTGCCACCTTGACAGACAACTATGGCTACACCTTC. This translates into CSATLTDNYGYTF.

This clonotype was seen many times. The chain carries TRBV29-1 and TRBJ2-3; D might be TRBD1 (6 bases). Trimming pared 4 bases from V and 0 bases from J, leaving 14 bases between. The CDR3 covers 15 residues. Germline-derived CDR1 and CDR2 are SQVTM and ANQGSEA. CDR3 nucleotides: TGCAGCGTTGCAAGAGGGGGTACTAGCACAGATACGCAGTATTTT. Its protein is CSVARGGTSTDTQYF.

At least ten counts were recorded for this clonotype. The CDR3 region has the DNA TGCAGTGCTAGTTCGGGACAGGGGAGGGCCACTGAAGCTTTCTTT. Its translation: CSASSGQGRATEAFF. This chain uses TRBV20-1 with TRBJ1-1, with 10 positions matching TRBD1. Trimming removed 3 bases from V and 4 bases from J; junction bases left unmatched: 8. The CDR3 extends over 15 amino acids. Germline V gives CDR1 DFQATT, CDR2 SNEGSKA (reference sequence).

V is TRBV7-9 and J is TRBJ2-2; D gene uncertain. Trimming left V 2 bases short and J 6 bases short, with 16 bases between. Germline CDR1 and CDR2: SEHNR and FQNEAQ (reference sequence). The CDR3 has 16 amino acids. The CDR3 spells CASSLPPSRYAGELFF. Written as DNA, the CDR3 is TGTGCCAGCAGCTTACCCCCGTCTCGTTATGCCGGGGAGCTGTTTTTT.

The CDR3 DNA sequence: TGTGCCTGGAGTGTAAGAGGGGGATACACTGAAGCTTTCTTT. Translated: CAWSVRGGYTEAFF. J is TRBJ1-1 and V is TRBV30; D perhaps matches TRBD1 (6 bases). Trimming removed 0 bases from V and 3 bases from J, with 11 bases in between. Germline V gene data show CDR1 as GTSNPN and CDR2 as SVGIG (reference sequence). The CDR3 is 14 amino acids.

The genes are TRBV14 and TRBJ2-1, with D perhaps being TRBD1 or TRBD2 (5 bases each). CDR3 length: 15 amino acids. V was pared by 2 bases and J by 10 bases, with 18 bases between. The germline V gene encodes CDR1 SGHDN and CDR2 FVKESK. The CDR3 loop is CASSQPGTHAREQFF. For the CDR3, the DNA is TGTGCCAGCAGCCAACCCGGGACCCACGCCAGGGAGCAGTTCTTC.

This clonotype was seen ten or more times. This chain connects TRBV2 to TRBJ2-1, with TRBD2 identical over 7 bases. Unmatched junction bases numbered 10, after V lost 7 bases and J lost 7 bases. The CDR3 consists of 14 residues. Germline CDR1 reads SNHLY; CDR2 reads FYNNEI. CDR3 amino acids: CASIKRDAGNEQFF. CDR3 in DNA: TGTGCCAGCATTAAGCGGGATGCCGGAAATGAGCAGTTCTTC.

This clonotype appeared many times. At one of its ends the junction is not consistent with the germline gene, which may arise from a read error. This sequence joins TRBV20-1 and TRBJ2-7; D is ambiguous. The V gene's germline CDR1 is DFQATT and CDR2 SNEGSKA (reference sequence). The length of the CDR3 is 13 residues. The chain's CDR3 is CSARETGSYEQYF. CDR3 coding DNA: TGCAGTGCCAGAGAGACTGGCTCCTACGAGCAGTACTTC.

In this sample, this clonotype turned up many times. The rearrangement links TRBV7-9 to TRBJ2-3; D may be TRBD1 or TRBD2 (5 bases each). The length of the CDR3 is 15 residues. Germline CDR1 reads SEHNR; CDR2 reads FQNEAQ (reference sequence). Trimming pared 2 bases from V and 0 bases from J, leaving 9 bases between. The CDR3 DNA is TGTGCCAGCAGCTTACCAGGGAGAAGCACAGATACGCAGTATTTT. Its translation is CASSLPGRSTDTQYF.

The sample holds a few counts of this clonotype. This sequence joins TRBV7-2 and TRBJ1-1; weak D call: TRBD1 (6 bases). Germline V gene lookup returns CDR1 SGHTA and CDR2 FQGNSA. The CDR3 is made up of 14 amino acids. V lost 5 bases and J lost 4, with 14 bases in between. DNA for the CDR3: TGTGCCAGCAGCGACGCGGACAGACCCACTGAAGCTTTCTTT. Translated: CASSDADRPTEAFF.

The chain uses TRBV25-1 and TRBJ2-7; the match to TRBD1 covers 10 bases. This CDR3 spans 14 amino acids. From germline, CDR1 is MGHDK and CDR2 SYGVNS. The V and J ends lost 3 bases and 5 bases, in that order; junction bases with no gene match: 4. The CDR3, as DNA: TGTGCCAGCAGTGAGGGACAGGGGTTGGACGAGCAGTACTTC. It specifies CASSEGQGLDEQYF.

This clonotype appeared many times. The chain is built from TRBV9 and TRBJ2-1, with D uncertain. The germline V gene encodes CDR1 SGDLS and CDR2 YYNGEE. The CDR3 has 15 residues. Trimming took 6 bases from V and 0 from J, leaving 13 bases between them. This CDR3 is CASTPGGSSYNEQFF. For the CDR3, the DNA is TGTGCCAGCACCCCCGGTGGCAGCTCCTACAATGAGCAGTTCTTC.

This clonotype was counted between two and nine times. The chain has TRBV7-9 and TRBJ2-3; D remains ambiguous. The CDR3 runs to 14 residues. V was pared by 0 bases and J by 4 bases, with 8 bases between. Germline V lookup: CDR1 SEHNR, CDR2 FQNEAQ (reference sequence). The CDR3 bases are TGTGCCAGCAGCTTAGCGGGATTCTCAGATACGCAGTATTTT. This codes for CASSLAGFSDTQYF.

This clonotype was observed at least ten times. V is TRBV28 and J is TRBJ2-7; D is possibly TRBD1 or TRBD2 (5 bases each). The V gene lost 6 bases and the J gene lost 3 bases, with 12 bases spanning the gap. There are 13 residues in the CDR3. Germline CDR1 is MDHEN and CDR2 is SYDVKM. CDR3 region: CASSPGDLYEQYF. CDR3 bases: TGTGCCAGCAGCCCCGGGGACCTCTACGAGCAGTACTTC.

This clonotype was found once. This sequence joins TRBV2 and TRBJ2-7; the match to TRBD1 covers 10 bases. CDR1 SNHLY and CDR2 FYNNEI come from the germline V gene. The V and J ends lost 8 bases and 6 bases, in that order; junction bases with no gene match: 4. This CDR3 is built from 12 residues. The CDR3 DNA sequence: TGTGCCAGCCAAGACAGGGGGCCCGAGCAGTACTTC. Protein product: CASQDRGPEQYF.

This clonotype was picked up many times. This CDR3 is CASALAFNEKLFF. In DNA form, the CDR3 reads TGTGCCAGCGCATTAGCTTTTAATGAAAAACTGTTTTTT. The chain carries TRBV6-1 and TRBJ1-4; D gene ambiguous. The CDR3 has 13 residues. The germline V gene has CDR1 MNHNS and CDR2 SASEGT. Trimming took off 8 bases at V and 4 bases at J, with 11 bases between the two ends.

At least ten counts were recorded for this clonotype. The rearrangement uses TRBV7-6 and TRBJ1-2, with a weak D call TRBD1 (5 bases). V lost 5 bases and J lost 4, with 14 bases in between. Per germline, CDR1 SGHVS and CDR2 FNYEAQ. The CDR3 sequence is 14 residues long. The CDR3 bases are TGTGCCAGCAGCCCATGGGGCCAGACCTATGGCTACACCTTC. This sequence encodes CASSPWGQTYGYTF.

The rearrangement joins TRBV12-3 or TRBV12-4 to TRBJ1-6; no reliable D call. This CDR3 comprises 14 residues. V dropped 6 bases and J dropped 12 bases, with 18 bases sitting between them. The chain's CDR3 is CASRPDASYLPLHF. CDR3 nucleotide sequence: TGTGCCAGCAGACCCGACGCTTCTTATTTACCCCTCCACTTT.

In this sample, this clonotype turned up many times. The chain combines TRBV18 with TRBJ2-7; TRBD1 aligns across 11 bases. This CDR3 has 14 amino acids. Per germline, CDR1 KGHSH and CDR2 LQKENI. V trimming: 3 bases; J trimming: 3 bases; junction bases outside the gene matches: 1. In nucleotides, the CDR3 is TGTGCCAGCTCACCGGGACAGGGGGACTACGAGCAGTACTTC. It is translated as CASSPGQGDYEQYF.

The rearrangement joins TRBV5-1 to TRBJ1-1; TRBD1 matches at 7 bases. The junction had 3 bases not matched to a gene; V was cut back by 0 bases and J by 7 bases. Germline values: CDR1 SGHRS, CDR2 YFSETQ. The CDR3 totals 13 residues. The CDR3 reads CASSLEGGNEAFF. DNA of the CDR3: TGCGCCAGCAGCTTGGAAGGGGGCAATGAAGCTTTCTTT.

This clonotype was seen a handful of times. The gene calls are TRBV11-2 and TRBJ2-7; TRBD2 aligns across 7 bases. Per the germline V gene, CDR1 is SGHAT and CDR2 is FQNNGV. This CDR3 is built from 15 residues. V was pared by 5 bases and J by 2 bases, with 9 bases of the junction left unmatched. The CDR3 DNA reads TGTGCCAGCAGCCCCCTGGTAGCGGGTGCCTACGAGCAGTACTTC. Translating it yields CASSPLVAGAYEQYF.